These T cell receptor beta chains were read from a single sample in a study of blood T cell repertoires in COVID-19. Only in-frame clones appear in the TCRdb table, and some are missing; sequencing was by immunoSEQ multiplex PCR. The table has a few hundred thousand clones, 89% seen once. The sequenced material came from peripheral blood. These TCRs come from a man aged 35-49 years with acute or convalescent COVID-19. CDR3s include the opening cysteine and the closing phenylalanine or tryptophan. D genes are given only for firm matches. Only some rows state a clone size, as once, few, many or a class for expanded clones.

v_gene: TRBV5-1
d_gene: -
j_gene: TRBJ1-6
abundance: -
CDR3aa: CASSLAPAGGLVDSPLHF
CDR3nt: TGCGCCAGCAGCTTGGCCCCCGCCGGGGGGCTCGTAGATTCACCCCTCCACTTT

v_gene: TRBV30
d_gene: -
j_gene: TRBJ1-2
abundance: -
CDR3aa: CAWSVNRAYGYTF
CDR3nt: TGTGCCTGGAGTGTAAACAGGGCGTATGGCTACACCTTC

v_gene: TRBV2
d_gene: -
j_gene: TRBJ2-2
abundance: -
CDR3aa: CASSVLGELFF
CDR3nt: TGTGCCAGCAGTGTTCTCGGGGAGCTGTTTTTT

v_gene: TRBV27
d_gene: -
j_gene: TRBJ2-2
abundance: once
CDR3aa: CASSLSGQTGELFF
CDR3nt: TGTGCCAGCAGCCTCTCGGGACAAACCGGGGAGCTGTTTTTT

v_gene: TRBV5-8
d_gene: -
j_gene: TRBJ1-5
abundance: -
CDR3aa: CASSLETENQPQHF
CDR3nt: TGTGCCAGCAGCTTGGAGACTGAGAATCAGCCCCAGCATTTT

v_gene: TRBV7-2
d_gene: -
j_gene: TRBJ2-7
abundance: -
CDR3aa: CASSLNWVAAYEQYF
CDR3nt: TGTGCCAGCAGCTTAAATTGGGTGGCGGCCTACGAGCAGTACTTC

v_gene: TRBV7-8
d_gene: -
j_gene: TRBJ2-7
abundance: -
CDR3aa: CASRSGTGYEQYF
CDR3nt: TGTGCCAGCAGATCCGGGACTGGCTACGAGCAGTACTTC

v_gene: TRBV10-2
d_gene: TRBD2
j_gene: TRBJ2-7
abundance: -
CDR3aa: CASTGTIDYEQYF
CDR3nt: TGCGCCAGCACCGGGACTATAGACTACGAGCAGTACTTC

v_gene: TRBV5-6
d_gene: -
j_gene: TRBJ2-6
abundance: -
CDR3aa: CASSLFVYTGTGANVLTF
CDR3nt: TGTGCCAGCAGCTTGTTCGTCTATACAGGGACTGGGGCCAACGTCCTGACTTTC

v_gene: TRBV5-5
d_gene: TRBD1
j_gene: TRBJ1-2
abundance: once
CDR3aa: CASSIGQVFGYTF
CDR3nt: TGTGCCAGCAGCATTGGACAGGTTTTCGGCTACACCTTC

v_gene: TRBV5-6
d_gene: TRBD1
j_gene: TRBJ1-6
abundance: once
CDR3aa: CASSWGQGFLSLHF
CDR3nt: TGTGCCAGCAGCTGGGGACAGGGATTCCTGTCCCTCCACTTT

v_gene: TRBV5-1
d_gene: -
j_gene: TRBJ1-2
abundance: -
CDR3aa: CASSPEAGAFRGYTF
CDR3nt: TGCGCCAGCAGCCCGGAGGCGGGGGCGTTCCGTGGCTACACCTTC

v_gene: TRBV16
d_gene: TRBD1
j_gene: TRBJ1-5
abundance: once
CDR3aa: CASSHWDRANQPQHF
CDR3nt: TGTGCCAGCAGCCACTGGGACAGGGCTAATCAGCCCCAGCATTTT

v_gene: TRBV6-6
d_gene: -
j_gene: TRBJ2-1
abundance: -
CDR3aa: CASSGPGQSDYNEQFF
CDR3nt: TGTGCCAGCAGTGGGCCCGGACAGTCAGACTACAATGAGCAGTTCTTC

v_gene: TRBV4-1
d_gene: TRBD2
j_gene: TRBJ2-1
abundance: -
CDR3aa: CASSQAGNLAGEQFF
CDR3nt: TGCGCCAGCAGCCAAGCGGGCAATCTAGCGGGGGAGCAGTTCTTC

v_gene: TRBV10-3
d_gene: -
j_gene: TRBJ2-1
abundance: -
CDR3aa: CVISEGLANNNEQFF
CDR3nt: TGTGTCATCAGTGAAGGTCTAGCGAATAACAATGAGCAGTTCTTC

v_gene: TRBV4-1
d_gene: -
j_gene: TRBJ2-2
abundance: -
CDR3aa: CASSLRGGSAGELFF
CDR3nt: TGCGCCAGCAGCCTAAGAGGGGGTAGCGCCGGGGAGCTGTTTTTT

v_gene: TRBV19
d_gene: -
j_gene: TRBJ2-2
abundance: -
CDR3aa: CASSIGAGAGRELFF
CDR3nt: TGTGCCAGTAGTATCGGGGCGGGGGCCGGCCGGGAGCTGTTTTTT

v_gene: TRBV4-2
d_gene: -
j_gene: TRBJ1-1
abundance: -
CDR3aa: CASSQDAGNAEAFF
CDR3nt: TGTGCCAGCAGCCAAGATGCGGGGAACGCTGAAGCTTTCTTT

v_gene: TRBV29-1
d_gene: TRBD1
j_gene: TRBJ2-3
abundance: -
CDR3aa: CSVELADRVRADTQYF
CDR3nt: TGCAGCGTTGAATTGGCTGACAGGGTCAGGGCAGATACGCAGTATTTT

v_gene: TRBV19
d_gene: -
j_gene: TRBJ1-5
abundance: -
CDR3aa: CASSITGSNQPQHF
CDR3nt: TGTGCCAGTAGTATAACAGGTAGCAATCAGCCCCAGCATTTT

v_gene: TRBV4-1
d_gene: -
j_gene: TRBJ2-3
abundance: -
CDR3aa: CASSQGRASYLTDTQYF
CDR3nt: TGCGCCAGCAGCCAAGGTCGCGCTAGCTATTTAACAGATACGCAGTATTTT

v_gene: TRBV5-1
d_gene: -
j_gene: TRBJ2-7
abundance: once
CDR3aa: CASSTTYTGLHSYEQYF
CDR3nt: TGCGCCAGCAGCACGACCTACACAGGGCTCCACTCCTACGAGCAGTACTTC

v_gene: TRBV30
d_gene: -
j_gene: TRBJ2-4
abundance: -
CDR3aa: CAWSRGIAAINLAKNIQYF
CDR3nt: TGTGCCTGGAGTCGAGGGATAGCAGCGATTAATTTAGCCAAAAACATTCAGTACTTC

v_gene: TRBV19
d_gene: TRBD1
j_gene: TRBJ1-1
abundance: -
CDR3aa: CASNPGQGIPLPPEAFF
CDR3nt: TGTGCCAGTAATCCGGGACAGGGCATCCCTCTTCCTCCTGAAGCTTTCTTT

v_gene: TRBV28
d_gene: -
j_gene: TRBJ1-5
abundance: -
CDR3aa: CASSLNPLRAQPQHF
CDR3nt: TGTGCCAGCAGTTTAAACCCGTTGCGGGCTCAGCCCCAGCATTTT

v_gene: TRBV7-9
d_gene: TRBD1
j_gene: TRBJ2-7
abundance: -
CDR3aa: CASSLGGGTGIYEQYF
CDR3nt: TGTGCCAGCAGCTTAGGAGGCGGGACAGGGATCTACGAGCAGTACTTC

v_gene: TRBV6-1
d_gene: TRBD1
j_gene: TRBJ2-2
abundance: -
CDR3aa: CASSATGTEYTGELFF
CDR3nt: TGTGCCAGCAGTGCAACCGGGACAGAATACACCGGGGAGCTGTTTTTT

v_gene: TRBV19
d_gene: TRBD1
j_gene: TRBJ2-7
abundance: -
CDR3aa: CASSRDRESEQYF
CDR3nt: TGTGCCAGTAGTCGGGACAGGGAGTCCGAGCAGTACTTC

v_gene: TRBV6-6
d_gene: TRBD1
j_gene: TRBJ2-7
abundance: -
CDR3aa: CASRRQGTGYEQYF
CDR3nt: TGTGCCAGCAGGCGACAGGGAACGGGCTACGAGCAGTACTTC

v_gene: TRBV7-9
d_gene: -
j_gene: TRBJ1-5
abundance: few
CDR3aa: CASSSITGNQPQHF
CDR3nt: TGTGCCAGCAGCTCCATCACAGGGAATCAGCCCCAGCATTTT

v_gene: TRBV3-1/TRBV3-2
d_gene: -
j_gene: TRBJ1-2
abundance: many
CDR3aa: CASSQGVGGYTF
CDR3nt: TGTGCCAGCAGCCAAGGTGTCGGTGGCTACACCTTC